These 20 T cell receptor beta chains originate from one sample sequenced in a study of T cells after posttransplantation cyclophosphamide. Measured with immunoSEQ multiplex PCR; TCRdb has only the in-frame clones, and not every one. The counts give 12,000 or so clones, none of them seen only once; 26% is held by the top ten. Treatment was busulfan-fludarabine conditioning, a marrow graft, and cyclophosphamide on days +3 and +4. Sequencing was performed on PBMCs, taken after allogeneic stem cell transplant with posttransplant cyclophosphamide. These receptors all come from a female patient in her forties or fifties who received an allogeneic stem cell transplant from a related donor, was CMV-positive, and had acute GVHD only. Some of the T cells may derive from the graft donor.

This clone was seen many times. The chain employs TRBV5-4 and TRBJ2-5; 8 bases match TRBD1. The CDR3 has 16 residues. Germline trimming cut 2 bases from V and 0 bases from J; bases unmatched to any gene: 6. Germline V gene lookup returns CDR1 SGHNT and CDR2 YYREEE (reference sequence). CDR3 sequence: CASSFPGQAYQETQYF. The CDR3 DNA sequence: TGTGCCAGCAGCTTCCCGGGACAGGCGTACCAAGAGACCCAGTACTTC.

This clone showed up many times. The chain links TRBV6-5 to TRBJ2-1; 7 bases agree with TRBD1. The CDR3 contains 14 residues. Losses at the gene ends were 6 bases for V and 6 bases for J; bases not matched to a gene: 8. Germline V lookup: CDR1 MNHEY, CDR2 SVGAGI. The CDR3 here is CASRTPGQSNEQFF. The CDR3 nucleotides are TGTGCCAGCAGGACTCCGGGACAGAGCAATGAGCAGTTCTTC.

In this sample, this clone turned up many times. The genes are TRBV10-2 and TRBJ2-6; D possibly corresponds to TRBD2 (6 bases). V lost 2 bases to trimming and J lost 1 base, with 9 bases between them. The CDR3 covers 16 residues. Germline-derived CDR1 and CDR2 are WSHSY and SAAADI. The CDR3 loop reads CASSERRVSGANVLTF. CDR3 nucleotides: TGCGCCAGCAGTGAGCGGAGGGTTTCTGGGGCCAACGTCCTGACTTTC.

A few counts support this clone. This rearrangement joins TRBV27 to TRBJ2-3, with D perhaps TRBD2 (5 bases). From germline, CDR1 is MNHEY and CDR2 SMNVEV (reference sequence). The CDR3 sequence is 13 residues long. The germline V and J ends were trimmed by 5 bases and 5 bases, with 11 bases remaining between them. The CDR3 nucleotides are TGTGCCAGCAGTCGGAGGTTGGGAGATACGCAGTATTTT. Translated, it gives CASSRRLGDTQYF.

At least ten counts were recorded for this clone. This chain links TRBV19 with TRBJ1-1; no definite D call. CDR3 size: 14 residues. Germline loops: CDR1 LNHDA, CDR2 SQIVND (reference sequence). V lost 5 bases and J lost 6, with 16 bases in between. CDR3 bases: TGTGCCAGTAGTCGTGACACGGCCGCCGCTGAAGCTTTCTTT. Translation: CASSRDTAAAEAFF.

This clone was observed a handful of times. V and J are TRBV7-9 and TRBJ2-5, with 8 bases that match TRBD2. CDR1 and CDR2 (germline): SEHNR, FQNEAQ (reference sequence). V was clipped by 5 bases and J by 1 base; unmatched bases: 3. This CDR3 spans 14 amino acids. CDR3 protein: CASSPGLAQETQYF. CDR3 coding DNA: TGTGCCAGCAGCCCCGGACTAGCCCAAGAGACCCAGTACTTC.

There are many counts of this clone. This chain joins TRBV5-6 and TRBJ2-7; 12 positions match TRBD2. The CDR3 has 16 residues. Germline trimming cut 1 base from V and 3 bases from J; bases unmatched to any gene: 5. Per the germline V gene, CDR1 is SGHDT and CDR2 is YYEEEE. CDR3 in amino acids: CASSLTGLAGYYEQYV. The CDR3 DNA is TGTGCCAGCAGCTTGACAGGACTAGCGGGATACTACGAGCAGTACGTC.

The chain uses TRBV21-1 and TRBJ1-2; the table's TRBD1 call for D was not verified on the DNA. TRBV21-1 is recorded as a pseudogene. The CDR3 runs to 15 residues. This chain's CDR3 is CASSKKGHTNYGYTF. DNA for the CDR3: TGTGCCAGCAGCAAAAAGGGACATACCAACTATGGCTACACCTTC.

At least ten counts were recorded for this clone. CDR3 region: CASSFGLAGLSYEQYF. The CDR3 DNA follows: TGTGCCAGCAGCTTCGGATTAGCGGGGTTATCCTACGAGCAGTACTTC. V usage is TRBV7-8 and J usage is TRBJ2-7, with 8 bases fitting TRBD2. V was clipped by 3 bases and J by 1 base; unmatched bases: 8. The length of the CDR3 is 16 residues. Per germline, CDR1 SGHVS and CDR2 FQNEAQ.

This clone was found many times. This chain links TRBV11-2 with TRBJ2-7, with D maybe TRBD1 (6 bases). Looked up from germline, CDR1 is SGHAT and CDR2 is FQNNGV. This CDR3 spans 13 amino acids. V was clipped by 4 bases and J by 2 bases, with 9 bases between them. CDR3: CASSYTGTYEQYF. The CDR3 region has the DNA TGTGCCAGCAGCTACACAGGGACCTACGAGCAGTACTTC.

This clone has a count of ten or more. This rearrangement joins TRBV5-1 to TRBJ2-3; perhaps TRBD2 as D (5 bases). There are 14 residues in the CDR3. Germline CDR1 reads SGHRS; CDR2 reads YFSETQ. Trimming shortened V by 2 bases and J by 5 bases, and 12 bases separated the two germline ends. CDR3 sequence (DNA): TGCGCCAGCAGCTTTGATTCCCGGGGAGATACGCAGTATTTT. Residues: CASSFDSRGDTQYF.

In this sample, this clone turned up many times. For the CDR3, the DNA is TGTGCCAGCAGCCCGGGGACAGGGCCAGATACGCAGTATTTT. Translated: CASSPGTGPDTQYF. The genes are TRBV7-9 and TRBJ2-3; the match to TRBD1 covers 9 bases. CDR1 is SEHNR and CDR2 is FQNEAQ in the germline V gene (reference sequence). V dropped 5 bases and J dropped 4; count of bases not matched to a gene: 4. The CDR3 has 14 residues.

This clone was picked up many times. The chain joins TRBV18 to TRBJ2-7; 8 nucleotides line up with TRBD1. The CDR3 runs to 14 residues. Per germline, CDR1 KGHSH and CDR2 LQKENI. V was clipped by 3 bases and J by 4 bases; unmatched bases: 5. CDR3 protein: CASSPGDRRYEQYV. The CDR3 nucleotides read TGTGCCAGCTCACCGGGGGACAGGAGGTACGAGCAGTACGTC.

This clone was seen ten or more times. V is TRBV7-9 and J is TRBJ1-2; 7 bases align to TRBD1. The CDR3 contains 12 residues. CDR1 SEHNR and CDR2 FQNEAQ come from the germline V gene (reference sequence). V shed 4 bases and J 10 bases; nucleotides not matched to a gene: 6. CDR3 nucleotide sequence: TGTGCCAGCAGCTCGGTTGACAGGGTCTACACCTTC. Protein product: CASSSVDRVYTF. The whole variable domain, filled in from reference TRBV7-9 and TRBJ1-2, reads DTGVSQNPRHKITKRGQNVTFRCDPISEHNRLYWYRQTLGQGPEFLTYFQNEAQLEKSRLLSDRFSAERPKGSFSTLEIQRTEQGDSAMYLCASSSVDRVYTFGSGTRLTVV.

The rearrangement links TRBV18 to TRBJ1-2; 7 nucleotides match TRBD1. Germline V CDR1 and CDR2: KGHSH, LQKENI. V lost 6 bases and J lost 6; bases outside the gene matches: 4. The CDR3 is 12 amino acids. The CDR3 nucleotides read TGTGCCAGCTCGAGTACAGGGGATGGCTACACCTTC. Its translation is CASSSTGDGYTF.

This clone was counted many times. V and J are TRBV4-2 and TRBJ1-1; 8 positions agree with TRBD1. Germline CDR1 LGHNA, CDR2 YNFKEQ. This CDR3 has 14 amino acids. J gave up 10 bases and V 0 bases, and 7 bases lay outside the gene matches. CDR3 residues: CASSQESGGDVAFF. CDR3 DNA sequence: TGTGCCAGCAGCCAAGAATCAGGGGGCGACGTAGCTTTCTTT.

This clone has a count of ten or more. The chain links TRBV19 to TRBJ1-1; TRBD1 is a possible D gene (5 bases). The germline V gene encodes CDR1 LNHDA and CDR2 SQIVND (reference sequence). The CDR3 contains 12 residues. V gave up 0 bases and J gave up 8 bases, with 7 bases separating them. The CDR3 region has the DNA TGTGCCAGTAGTATAGACTGGACAGAAGCTTTCTTT. Its translation is CASSIDWTEAFF.

This clone was detected ten times or more. V gene TRBV7-3 combines with J gene TRBJ2-7; D remains ambiguous. The CDR3 consists of 13 residues. The germline V gene encodes CDR1 SGHTA and CDR2 FQGTGA. V dropped 3 bases and J dropped 0 bases, with 6 bases sitting between them. CDR3 nucleotides: TGTGCCAGCAGCTTTGGCAGCTCCTACGAGCAGTACTTC. Protein product: CASSFGSSYEQYF.

In its sample, this clone was seen many times. This CDR3 reads CASSLLITNTGELFF. CDR3 DNA: TGTGCCAGCAGCCTACTAATAACGAACACCGGGGAGCTGTTTTTT. The rearrangement links TRBV13 to TRBJ2-2; D call uncertain. V was trimmed by 5 bases and J by 0 bases, leaving 10 bases between them. Germline CDR1 reads PRHDT; CDR2 reads FYEKMQ (reference sequence). The CDR3 has 15 amino acids.

The table lists this clone with many counts. The rearrangement links TRBV7-8 to TRBJ2-1, with D possibly being TRBD1 (5 bases). Germline V lookup: CDR1 SGHVS, CDR2 FQNEAQ. The CDR3 contains 16 residues. Deletions cut 3 bases from V and 7 bases from J, with 19 bases between. The CDR3 nucleotides read TGTGCCAGCAGCTTTCCCAGGGCGATCGTGGGGAATGAGCAGTTCTTC. Translation gives CASSFPRAIVGNEQFF.